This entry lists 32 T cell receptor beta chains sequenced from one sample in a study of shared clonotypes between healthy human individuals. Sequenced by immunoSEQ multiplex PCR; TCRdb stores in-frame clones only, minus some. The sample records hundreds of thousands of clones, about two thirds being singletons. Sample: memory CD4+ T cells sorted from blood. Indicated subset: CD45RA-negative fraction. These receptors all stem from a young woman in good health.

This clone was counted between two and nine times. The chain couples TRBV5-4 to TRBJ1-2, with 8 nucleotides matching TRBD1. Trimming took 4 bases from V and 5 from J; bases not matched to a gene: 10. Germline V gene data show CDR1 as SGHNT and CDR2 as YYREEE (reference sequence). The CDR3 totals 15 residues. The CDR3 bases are TGTGCCAGCAGCGGAGGGGACAGGCCGGGGTATGGCTACACCTTC. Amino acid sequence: CASSGGDRPGYGYTF. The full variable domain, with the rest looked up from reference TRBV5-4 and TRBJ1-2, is ETGVTQSPTHLIKTRGQQVTLRCSSQSGHNTVSWYQQALGQGPQFIFQYYREEENGRGNFPPRFSGLQFPNYSSELNVNALELDDSALYLCASSGGDRPGYGYTFGSGTRLTVV.

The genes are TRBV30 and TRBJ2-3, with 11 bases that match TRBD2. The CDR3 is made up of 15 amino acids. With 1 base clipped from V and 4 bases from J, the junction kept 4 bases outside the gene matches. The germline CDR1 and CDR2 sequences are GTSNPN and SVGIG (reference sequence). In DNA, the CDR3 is TGTGCCTGGAGTGCGGGTAGCGGGAGGGCAGATACGCAGTATTTT. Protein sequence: CAWSAGSGRADTQYF.

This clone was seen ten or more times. CDR3: CAWSPPSGRGDEQFF. In nucleotides, the CDR3 is TGTGCCTGGAGTCCACCTAGCGGGAGAGGCGATGAGCAGTTCTTC. V is TRBV30 and J is TRBJ2-1; TRBD2 matches at 10 bases. Germline V gene lookup returns CDR1 GTSNPN and CDR2 SVGIG (reference sequence). This CDR3 spans 15 amino acids. The junction had 9 bases not matched to a gene; V was cut back by 2 bases and J by 8 bases.

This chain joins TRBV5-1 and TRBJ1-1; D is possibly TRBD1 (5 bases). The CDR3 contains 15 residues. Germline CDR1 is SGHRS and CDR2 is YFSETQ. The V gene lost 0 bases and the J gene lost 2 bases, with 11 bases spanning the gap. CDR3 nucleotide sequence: TGCGCCAGCAGCTTGGAGCGGACACTAAACACTGAAGCTTTCTTT. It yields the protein CASSLERTLNTEAFF.

CDR3 loop: CASSGHGTAYEQYF. CDR3 coding DNA: TGTGCCAGCAGTGGGCATGGGACAGCTTACGAGCAGTACTTC. The chain recombines TRBV28 with TRBJ2-7; 7 bases map to TRBD1. Germline CDR1 MDHEN, CDR2 SYDVKM. The junction had 8 bases not matched to a gene; V was cut back by 5 bases and J by 4 bases. The CDR3 has 14 residues.

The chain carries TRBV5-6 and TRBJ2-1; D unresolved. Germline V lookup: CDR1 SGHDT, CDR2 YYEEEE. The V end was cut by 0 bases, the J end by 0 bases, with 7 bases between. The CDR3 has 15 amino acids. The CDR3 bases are TGTGCCAGCAGCTTGGGCTACAGCTCCTACAATGAGCAGTTCTTC. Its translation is CASSLGYSSYNEQFF.

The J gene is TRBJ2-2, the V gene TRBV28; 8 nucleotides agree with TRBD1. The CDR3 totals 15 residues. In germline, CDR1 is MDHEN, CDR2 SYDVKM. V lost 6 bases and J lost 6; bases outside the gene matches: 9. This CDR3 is CASRGDRSWSGELFF. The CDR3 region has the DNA TGTGCCAGCAGAGGGGACAGGTCTTGGTCCGGGGAGCTGTTTTTT.

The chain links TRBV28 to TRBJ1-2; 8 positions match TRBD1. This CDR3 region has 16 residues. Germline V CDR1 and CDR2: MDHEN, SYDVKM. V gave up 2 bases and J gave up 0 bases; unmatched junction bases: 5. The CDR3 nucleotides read TGTGCCAGCAGTTTAGCAGGGGGCTGGACTAACTATGGCTACACCTTC. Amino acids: CASSLAGGWTNYGYTF.

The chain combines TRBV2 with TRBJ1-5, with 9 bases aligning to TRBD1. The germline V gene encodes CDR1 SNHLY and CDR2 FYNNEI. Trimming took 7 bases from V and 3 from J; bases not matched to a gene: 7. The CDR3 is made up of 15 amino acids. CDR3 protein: CASTLDRGSNQPQHF. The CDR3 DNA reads TGTGCCAGCACCCTCGACAGGGGGTCCAATCAGCCCCAGCATTTT.

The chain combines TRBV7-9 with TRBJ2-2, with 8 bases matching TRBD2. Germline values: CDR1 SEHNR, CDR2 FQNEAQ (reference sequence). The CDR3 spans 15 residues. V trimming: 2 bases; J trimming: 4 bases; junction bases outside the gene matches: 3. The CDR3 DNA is TGTGCCAGCAGCTTAACGAGCGGGAGCACCGGGGAGCTGTTTTTT. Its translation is CASSLTSGSTGELFF.

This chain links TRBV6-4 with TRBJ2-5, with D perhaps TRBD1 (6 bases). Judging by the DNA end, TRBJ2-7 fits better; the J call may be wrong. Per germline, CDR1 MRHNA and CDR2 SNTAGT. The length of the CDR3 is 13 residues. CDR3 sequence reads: CASKGTNSYEQYF. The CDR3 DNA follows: TGTGCCAGCAAGGGGACAAACTCCTACGAGCAGTACTTC.

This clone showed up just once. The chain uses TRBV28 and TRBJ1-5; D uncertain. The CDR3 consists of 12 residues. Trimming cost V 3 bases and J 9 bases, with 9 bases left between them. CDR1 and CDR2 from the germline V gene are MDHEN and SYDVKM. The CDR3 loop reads CASSLPKGPQHF. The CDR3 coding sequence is TGTGCCAGCAGTTTGCCCAAGGGGCCCCAGCATTTT.

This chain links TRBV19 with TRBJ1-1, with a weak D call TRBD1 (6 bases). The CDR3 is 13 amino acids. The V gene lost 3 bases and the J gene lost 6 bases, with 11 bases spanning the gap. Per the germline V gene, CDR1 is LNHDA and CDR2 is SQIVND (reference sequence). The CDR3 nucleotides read TGTGCCAGTAGTATCACAGGGAGGTCTGAAGCTTTCTTT. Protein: CASSITGRSEAFF.

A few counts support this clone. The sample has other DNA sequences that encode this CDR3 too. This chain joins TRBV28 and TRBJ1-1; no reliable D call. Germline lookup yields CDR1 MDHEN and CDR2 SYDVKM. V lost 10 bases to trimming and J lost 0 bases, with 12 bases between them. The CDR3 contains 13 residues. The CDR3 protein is CATLGFMNTEAFF. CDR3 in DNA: TGTGCCACCCTCGGATTTATGAACACTGAAGCTTTCTTT.

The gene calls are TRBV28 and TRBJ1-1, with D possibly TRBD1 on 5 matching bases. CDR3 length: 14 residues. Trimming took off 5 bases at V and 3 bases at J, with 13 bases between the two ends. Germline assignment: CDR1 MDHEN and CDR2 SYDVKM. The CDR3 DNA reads TGTGCCAGCAGTCAGGTTACAGGCTACACTGAAGCTTTCTTT. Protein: CASSQVTGYTEAFF.

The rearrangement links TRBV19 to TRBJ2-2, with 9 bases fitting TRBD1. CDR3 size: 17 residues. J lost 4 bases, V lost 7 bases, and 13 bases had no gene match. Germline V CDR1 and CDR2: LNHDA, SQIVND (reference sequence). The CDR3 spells CASTTGQGRPTTGELFF. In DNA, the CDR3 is TGTGCCAGTACCACGGGACAGGGAAGGCCAACCACCGGGGAGCTGTTTTTT.

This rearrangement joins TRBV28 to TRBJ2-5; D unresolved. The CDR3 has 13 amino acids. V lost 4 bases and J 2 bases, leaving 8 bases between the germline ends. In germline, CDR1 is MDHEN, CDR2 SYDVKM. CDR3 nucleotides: TGTGCCAGCAGTTCTTCACCTCAAGAGACCCAGTACTTC. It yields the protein CASSSSPQETQYF.

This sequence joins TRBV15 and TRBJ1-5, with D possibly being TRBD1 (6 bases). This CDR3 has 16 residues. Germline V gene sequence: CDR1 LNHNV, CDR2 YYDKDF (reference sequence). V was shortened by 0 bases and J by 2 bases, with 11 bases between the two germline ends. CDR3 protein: CATSRDIGGGNQPQHF. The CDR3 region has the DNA TGTGCCACCAGCAGAGATATAGGGGGAGGCAATCAGCCCCAGCATTTT.

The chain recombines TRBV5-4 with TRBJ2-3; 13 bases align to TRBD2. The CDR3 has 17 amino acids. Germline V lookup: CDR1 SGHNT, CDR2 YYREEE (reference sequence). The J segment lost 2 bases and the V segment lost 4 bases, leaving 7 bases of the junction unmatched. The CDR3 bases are TGTGCCAGCAGCGAAAGACTAGCGGGAGGTTCCACAGATACGCAGTATTTT. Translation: CASSERLAGGSTDTQYF.

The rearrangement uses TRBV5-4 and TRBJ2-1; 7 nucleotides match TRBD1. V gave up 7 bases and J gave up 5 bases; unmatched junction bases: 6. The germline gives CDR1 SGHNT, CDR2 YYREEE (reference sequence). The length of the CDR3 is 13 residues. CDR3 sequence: CASGRDRHNEQFF. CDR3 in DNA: TGTGCCAGCGGCAGGGACAGACACAATGAGCAGTTCTTC.

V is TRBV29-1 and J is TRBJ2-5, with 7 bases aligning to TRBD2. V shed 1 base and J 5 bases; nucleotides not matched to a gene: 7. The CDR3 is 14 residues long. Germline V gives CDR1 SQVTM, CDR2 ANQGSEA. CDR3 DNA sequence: TGCAGCGTTGAAGGGGAGGGTCCTGCGGAGACCCAGTACTTC. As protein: CSVEGEGPAETQYF.

In DNA form, the CDR3 reads TGTGCCAGCAGCCCATCCGACAGGGGGCTTGATCAGCCCCAGCATTTT. It specifies CASSPSDRGLDQPQHF. V usage is TRBV28 and J usage is TRBJ1-5; 10 bases agree with TRBD1. The CDR3 has 16 amino acids. V lost 6 bases, J lost 5 bases, and 10 bases stayed unmatched. Germline assignment: CDR1 MDHEN and CDR2 SYDVKM.

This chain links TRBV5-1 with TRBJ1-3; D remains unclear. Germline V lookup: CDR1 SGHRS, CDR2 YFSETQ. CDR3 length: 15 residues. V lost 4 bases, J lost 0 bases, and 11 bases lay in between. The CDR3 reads CASSGNAHSGNTIYF. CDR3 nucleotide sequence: TGCGCCAGCAGCGGAAACGCTCACTCTGGAAACACCATATATTTT. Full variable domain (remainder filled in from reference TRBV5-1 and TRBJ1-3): KAGVTQTPRYLIKTRGQQVTLSCSPISGHRSVSWYQQTPGQGLQFLFEYFSETQRNKGNFPGRFSGRQFSNSRSEMNVSTLELGDSALYLCASSGNAHSGNTIYFGEGSWLTVV.

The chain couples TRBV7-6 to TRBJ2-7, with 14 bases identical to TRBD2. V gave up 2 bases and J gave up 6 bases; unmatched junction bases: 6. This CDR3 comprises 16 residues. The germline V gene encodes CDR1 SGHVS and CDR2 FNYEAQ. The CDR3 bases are TGTGCCAGCAGCTTACCCCCGGGACTAGCGGGAGTCGAGCAGTACTTC. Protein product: CASSLPPGLAGVEQYF.

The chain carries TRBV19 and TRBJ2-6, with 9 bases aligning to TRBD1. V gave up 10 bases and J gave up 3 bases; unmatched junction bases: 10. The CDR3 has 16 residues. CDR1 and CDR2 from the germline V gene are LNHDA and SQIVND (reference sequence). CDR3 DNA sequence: TGTGCCACCGCGGACAGGGGATGGCGTGGGGCCAACGTCCTGACTTTC. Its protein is CATADRGWRGANVLTF.

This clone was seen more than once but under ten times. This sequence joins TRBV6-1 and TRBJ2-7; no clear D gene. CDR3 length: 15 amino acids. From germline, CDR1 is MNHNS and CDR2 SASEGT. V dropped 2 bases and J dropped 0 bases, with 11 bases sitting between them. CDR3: CASSEIDGNSYEQYF. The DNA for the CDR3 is TGTGCCAGCAGTGAAATCGACGGTAACTCCTACGAGCAGTACTTC.

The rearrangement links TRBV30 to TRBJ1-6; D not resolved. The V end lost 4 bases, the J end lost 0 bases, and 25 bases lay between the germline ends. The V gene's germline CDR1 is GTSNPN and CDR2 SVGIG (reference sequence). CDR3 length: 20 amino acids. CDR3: CAWKRTDAFFSSSYNSPLHF. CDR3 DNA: TGTGCCTGGAAGCGGACGGACGCTTTTTTCTCTAGCTCCTATAATTCACCCCTCCACTTT.

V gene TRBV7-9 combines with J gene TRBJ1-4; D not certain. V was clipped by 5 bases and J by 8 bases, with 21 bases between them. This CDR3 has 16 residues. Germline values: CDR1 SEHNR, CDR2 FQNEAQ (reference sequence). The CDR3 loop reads CASSPSTVLIREKLFF. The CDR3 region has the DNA TGTGCCAGCAGCCCCTCCACCGTTCTAATTCGCGAAAAACTGTTTTTT.

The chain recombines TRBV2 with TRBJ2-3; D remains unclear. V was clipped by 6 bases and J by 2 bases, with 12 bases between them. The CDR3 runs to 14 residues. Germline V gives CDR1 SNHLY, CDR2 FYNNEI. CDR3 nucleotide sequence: TGTGCCAGCAGGAAGGCAGAAAACACAGATACGCAGTATTTT. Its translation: CASRKAENTDTQYF.

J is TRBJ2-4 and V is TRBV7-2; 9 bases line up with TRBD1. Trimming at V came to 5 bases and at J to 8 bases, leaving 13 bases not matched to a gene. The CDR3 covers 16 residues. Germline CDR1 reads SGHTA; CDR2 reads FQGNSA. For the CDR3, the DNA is TGTGCCAGCAGCAAGTACAGGGGGCAAGACCGGGACATTCAGTACTTC. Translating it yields CASSKYRGQDRDIQYF.

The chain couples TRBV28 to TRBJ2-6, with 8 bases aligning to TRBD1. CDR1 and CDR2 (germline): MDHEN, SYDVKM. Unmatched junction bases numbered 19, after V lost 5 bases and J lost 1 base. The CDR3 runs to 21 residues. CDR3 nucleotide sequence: TGTGCCAGCAGTACTTACTGGCCGGACGGACAGGGCCGATCTGGGGCCAACGTCCTGACTTTC. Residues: CASSTYWPDGQGRSGANVLTF. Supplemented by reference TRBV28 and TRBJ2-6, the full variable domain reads DVKVTQSSRYLVKRTGEKVFLECVQDMDHENMFWYRQDPGLGLRLIYFSYDVKMKEKGDIPEGYSVSREKKERFSLILESASTNQTSMYLCASSTYWPDGQGRSGANVLTFGAGSRLTVL.

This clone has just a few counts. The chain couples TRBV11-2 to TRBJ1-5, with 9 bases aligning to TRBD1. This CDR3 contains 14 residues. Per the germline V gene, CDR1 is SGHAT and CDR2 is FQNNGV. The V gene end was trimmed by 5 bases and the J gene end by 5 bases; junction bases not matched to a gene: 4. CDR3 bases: TGTGCCAGCAGCCTAAGGGACAGGGATCAGCCCCAGCATTTT. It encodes CASSLRDRDQPQHF.